The rows below give T cell receptor beta chains drawn from one sample of a study of OX40 agonist ivuxolimab in advanced cancers. Method: immunoSEQ multiplex PCR; TCRdb's copy keeps in-frame clones and lacks some. Among tens of thousands of clones, roughly 85% were seen once, and the ten largest hold 1.1% to 1.5%. The material was CD4+ or CD8+ T cells sorted from blood, obtained in a trial of the OX40 agonist ivuxolimab. The receptor set was obtained from an adult with an advanced solid tumor such as melanoma, head and neck, liver or kidney cancer. Each CDR3 is given with its conserved first and last residue. The order of the fields is V gene, J gene, clone size, D gene, CDR3 DNA, CDR3 protein. A D gene is named only where the DNA matches it firmly. Clone size is shown for a subset of rows, as once, few, many or a class of expanded clone.

TRBV7-9,TRBJ2-2,once,TRBD2,TGTGCCAGCAGCTTAGCCTTCGGACTAGCGGCCCCGATGGTTACATTATTTTTT,CASSLAFGLAAPMVTLFF
TRBV19,TRBJ1-1,NA,NA,TGTGCCAGTAGTCGGAGCCCGGGGACTGAAGCTTTCTTT,CASSRSPGTEAFF
TRBV11-2,TRBJ1-1,NA,NA,TGTGCCAGCGGACTAATATCAAACACTGAAGCTTTCTTT,CASGLISNTEAFF
TRBV11-3,TRBJ2-2,NA,NA,TGTGCCAGCAGCAAACAGGGCACCGGGGAGCTGTTTTTT,CASSKQGTGELFF
TRBV28,TRBJ2-3,NA,TRBD2,TGTGCCAGTAGCACCCGCCGGACTAGCGGGAGAGGTATGCAGTATTTT,CASSTRRTSGRGMQYF
TRBV18,TRBJ2-7,NA,NA,TGTGCCAGCTCACCCGGCACGAACTACGAGCAGTACTTC,CASSPGTNYEQYF
TRBV7-3,TRBJ1-6,NA,NA,TGTGCCAGCAGCTTAACCCGACAGGATTTGGGTTCACCCCTCCACTTT,CASSLTRQDLGSPLHF
TRBV2,TRBJ2-6,NA,TRBD1,TGTGCCAGCAGTGGTGCCGGGACAGGGCGGGCCAACGTCCTGACTTTC,CASSGAGTGRANVLTF
TRBV10-3,TRBJ1-5,NA,NA,TGTGCCATCAGTGAAGGTACATCTAGCAATCAGCCCCAGCATTTT,CAISEGTSSNQPQHF
TRBV5-1,TRBJ2-7,once,TRBD2,TGCGCCACCGCCGATAATAGCGGGAGGGCCGGGAGCGAGCAGTACTTC,CATADNSGRAGSEQYF
TRBV7-3,TRBJ2-5,NA,NA,TGTGCCAGCAGCTCGGCGGTGAGGGAGACCCAGTACTTC,CASSSAVRETQYF
TRBV5-4,TRBJ1-3,NA,NA,TGTGCCAGCGGACCTCGGGACGGAGGAAACACCATATATTTT,CASGPRDGGNTIYF
TRBV7-3,TRBJ2-2,NA,TRBD1,TGTGCCAGCAGCATAAACAGGGGCACCGGGGAGCTGTTTTTT,CASSINRGTGELFF
TRBV19,TRBJ2-7,NA,NA,TGTGCCAGTACAGCGACCTTCCCGCCCCACGAGCAGTACTTC,CASTATFPPHEQYF
TRBV7-2,TRBJ1-6,NA,TRBD1,TGTGCCAGCAGCTTTGACAGGGCGCGTTGGCCCCTCCACTTT,CASSFDRARWPLHF
TRBV6-1,TRBJ1-6,NA,TRBD1,TGTGCCATCATGGAGGCAGGGGGACTTGGATCACCCCTCCACTTT,CAIMEAGGLGSPLHF
TRBV4-2,TRBJ2-1,NA,TRBD2,TGTGCCAGCAGCTCGGGGGGGGGCGACTACAATGAGCAGTTCTTC,CASSSGGGDYNEQFF
TRBV6-5,TRBJ2-5,NA,TRBD2,TGTGCCAGCAGACCTAGCGGCGAAGAGACCCAGTACTTC,CASRPSGEETQYF